These 19 T cell receptor beta chains originate from one sample sequenced in a study of blood T cell repertoires in COVID-19. Method: immunoSEQ multiplex PCR; TCRdb's copy keeps in-frame clones and lacks some. The sample yields hundreds of thousands of clones, roughly 88% seen once. The sequenced sample consisted of PBMCs or T cells enriched from blood (not recorded which). Every receptor here comes from a woman under 40 who had recovered from COVID-19.

The V gene is TRBV27, the J gene TRBJ1-4, with TRBD1 identical over 9 bases. Looked up from germline, CDR1 is MNHEY and CDR2 is SMNVEV (reference sequence). The CDR3 loop spans 16 amino acids. V was clipped by 6 bases and J by 5 bases; unmatched bases: 10. In DNA form, the CDR3 reads TGTGCCAGCAGCTCACGCCGGGACAGGGAGAATGAAAAACTGTTTTTT. The encoded protein is CASSSRRDRENEKLFF. Combining the CDR3 with reference TRBV27 and TRBJ1-4 gives the whole variable domain EAQVTQNPRYLITVTGKKLTVTCSQNMNHEYMSWYRQDPGLGLRQIYYSMNVEVTDKGDVPEGYKVSRKEKRNFPLILESPSPNQTSLYFCASSSRRDRENEKLFFGSGTQLSVL.

The chain has TRBV27 and TRBJ2-1, with D possibly TRBD2 on 6 matching bases. V was trimmed by 5 bases and J by 6 bases, leaving 17 bases between them. The CDR3 has 15 residues. Germline V gene data show CDR1 as MNHEY and CDR2 as SMNVEV (reference sequence). CDR3 bases: TGTGCCAGCAGTCCCCGGAGGGGCCGGGGCAATGAGCAGTTCTTC. It yields the protein CASSPRRGRGNEQFF.

The chain recombines TRBV27 with TRBJ1-2, with a possible D match to TRBD1 (5 bases). CDR1 MNHEY and CDR2 SMNVEV come from the germline V gene (reference sequence). This CDR3 spans 16 amino acids. V gave up 3 bases and J gave up 8 bases, with 22 bases separating them. The CDR3 reads CASSFKVNRRSRGYTF. The CDR3, as DNA: TGTGCCAGCAGTTTTAAGGTGAACAGGCGATCGAGGGGCTACACCTTC.

The chain recombines TRBV7-2 with TRBJ1-1, with D unresolved. V was clipped by 1 base and J by 0 bases, with 18 bases between them. The CDR3 has 18 residues. Germline CDR1 reads SGHTA; CDR2 reads FQGNSA. As DNA, the CDR3 is TGTGCCAGCAGCTTAGAATGGGAGGAGAGGGCTATGAACACTGAAGCTTTCTTT. Protein sequence: CASSLEWEERAMNTEAFF.

The CDR3 DNA follows: TGCAGTGCTAGTATAAATGCGGGTAGAGGCTACACCTTC. Translated: CSASINAGRGYTF. The chain recombines TRBV20-1 with TRBJ1-2; D not resolved. The V gene's germline CDR1 is DFQATT and CDR2 SNEGSKA (reference sequence). The V end was cut by 3 bases, the J end by 8 bases, with 16 bases between. This CDR3 comprises 13 residues.

The J gene is TRBJ1-1, the V gene TRBV25-1; D is perhaps TRBD1 (5 bases). Per germline, CDR1 MGHDK and CDR2 SYGVNS. The V and J ends lost 2 bases and 1 base respectively, with 5 bases between them. The CDR3 is 13 residues long. The chain's CDR3 is CASSEQGNTEAFF. The CDR3 coding sequence is TGTGCCAGCAGTGAACAGGGGAACACTGAAGCTTTCTTT.

The chain links TRBV10-3 to TRBJ2-1; 8 nucleotides agree with TRBD2. This CDR3 has 17 amino acids. CDR1 ENHRY and CDR2 SYGVKD come from the germline V gene. V gave up 4 bases and J gave up 4 bases; unmatched junction bases: 12. The CDR3 bases are TGTGCCATCAGTGTTCTAGCGGGCACGACCTCATACAATGAGCAGTTCTTC. Protein: CAISVLAGTTSYNEQFF.

The chain recombines TRBV7-8 with TRBJ2-7; no clear D. Deletions cut 5 bases from V and 4 bases from J, with 21 bases between. Germline CDR1 and CDR2: SGHVS and FQNEAQ. CDR3 length: 16 amino acids. The CDR3 DNA follows: TGTGCCAGCAGCCCCGCGTTTATTAGAGCAGCGTACGAGCAGTACTTC. Its protein is CASSPAFIRAAYEQYF.

V gene TRBV9 combines with J gene TRBJ2-7; 7 bases agree with TRBD1. The germline V gene encodes CDR1 SGDLS and CDR2 YYNGEE. This CDR3 comprises 14 residues. Trimming removed 2 bases from V and 2 bases from J; junction bases left unmatched: 4. The CDR3 is CASSVTGSTYEQYF. CDR3 DNA: TGTGCCAGCAGCGTGACAGGGAGCACCTACGAGCAGTACTTC.

This clone was detected once. V is TRBV3-1 (or the pseudogene TRBV3-2) and J is TRBJ1-1; the D gene is possibly TRBD1 (6 bases). CDR1 LGHDT and CDR2 YNNKEL come from the germline V gene (reference sequence). The V end lost 6 bases, the J end lost 10 bases, and 18 bases lay between the germline ends. The CDR3 is 13 residues long. The CDR3 coding sequence is TGTGCCAGCAGGCGAAAACAGCAGGGGTCAGCTTTCTTT. Its protein product is CASRRKQQGSAFF.

This clone was counted a few times. The rearrangement links TRBV19 to TRBJ2-1; 10 bases match TRBD2. With V trimmed by 3 bases and J by 2 bases, 1 base remained unmatched. The CDR3 runs to 15 residues. In germline, CDR1 is LNHDA, CDR2 SQIVND (reference sequence). CDR3 nucleotides: TGTGCCAGTAGTATGCTAGCGGGGGCCTACAATGAGCAGTTCTTC. Encoded protein: CASSMLAGAYNEQFF.

J is TRBJ2-7 and V is TRBV5-4, with 7 bases aligning to TRBD2. The junction had 18 bases not matched to a gene; V was cut back by 9 bases and J by 3 bases. Germline values: CDR1 SGHNT, CDR2 YYREEE (reference sequence). The CDR3 loop spans 16 amino acids. The CDR3 bases are TGTGCCACCAACCTAGCTGGGGGGGGTTCTCACTACGAGCAGTACTTC. It specifies CATNLAGGGSHYEQYF. Full variable domain (rest looked up from reference TRBV5-4 and TRBJ2-7): ETGVTQSPTHLIKTRGQQVTLRCSSQSGHNTVSWYQQALGQGPQFIFQYYREEENGRGNFPPRFSGLQFPNYSSELNVNALELDDSALYLCATNLAGGGSHYEQYFGPGTRLTVT.

The chain links TRBV28 to TRBJ1-1; D perhaps matches TRBD1 (5 bases). The CDR3 length is 15 residues. The germline V gene encodes CDR1 MDHEN and CDR2 SYDVKM. Trimming shortened V by 2 bases and J by 5 bases, and 15 bases separated the two germline ends. The CDR3 DNA reads TGTGCCAGCAGTTTAGTTGCTGGCCCAGGGACTGAAGCTTTCTTT. This codes for CASSLVAGPGTEAFF.

The chain has TRBV24-1 and TRBJ2-1; 8 bases line up with TRBD2. There are 14 residues in the CDR3. The V and J ends lost 8 bases and 7 bases, in that order; junction bases with no gene match: 9. CDR1 and CDR2 (germline): KGHDR, SFDVKD. CDR3 sequence (DNA): TGTGCCACCAAGGGCGGGGGGATTGAGAATGAGCAGTTCTTC. Its translation is CATKGGGIENEQFF.

This chain links TRBV11-1 with TRBJ1-1; D not resolved. The germline V gene encodes CDR1 SGHAT and CDR2 FQDESV (reference sequence). Trimming took off 2 bases at V and 6 bases at J, with 13 bases between the two ends. The CDR3 totals 14 residues. CDR3 coding DNA: TGTGCCAGCAGCTTATCCTCATGGGCCGCTGAAGCTTTCTTT. The encoded protein is CASSLSSWAAEAFF.

V and J are TRBV9 and TRBJ1-2, with TRBD1 identical over 8 bases. The CDR3 totals 15 residues. Germline loops: CDR1 SGDLS, CDR2 YYNGEE. V lost 0 bases to trimming and J lost 4 bases; unmatched junction nucleotides: 5. The CDR3 sequence: CASSVARQGTYGYTF. The CDR3 DNA reads as TGTGCCAGCAGCGTAGCTCGACAGGGGACCTATGGCTACACCTTC.

This clone showed up just a few times. The CDR3 DNA reads TGTGCCAGCAGTGAAGCGGGAGGATACTCTGGAAACACCATATATTTT. Protein sequence: CASSEAGGYSGNTIYF. V usage is TRBV2 and J usage is TRBJ1-3; D remains unclear. Germline-derived CDR1 and CDR2 are SNHLY and FYNNEI. The CDR3 sequence is 16 residues long. Trimming stripped 0 bases from V and 0 bases from J, with 9 bases between.

This chain links TRBV7-9 with TRBJ2-7, with D maybe TRBD2 (5 bases). The V end was cut by 4 bases, the J end by 1 base, with 11 bases between. The CDR3 is made up of 14 amino acids. The germline CDR1 and CDR2 sequences are SEHNR and FQNEAQ (reference sequence). CDR3: CASSSRERSYEQYF. The CDR3 DNA reads TGTGCCAGCAGCTCGAGGGAAAGGTCCTACGAGCAGTACTTC. The variable domain in full, completed from reference TRBV7-9 and TRBJ2-7, reads DTGVSQNPRHKITKRGQNVTFRCDPISEHNRLYWYRQTLGQGPEFLTYFQNEAQLEKSRLLSDRFSAERPKGSFSTLEIQRTEQGDSAMYLCASSSRERSYEQYFGPGTRLTVT.

This clone was found once. The CDR3 DNA sequence: TGCGCCAGCAGACAGACAGCCGATAGCAATCAGCCCCAGCATTTT. This encodes CASRQTADSNQPQHF. J is TRBJ1-5 and V is TRBV5-1; D perhaps matches TRBD1 (5 bases). Per the germline V gene, CDR1 is SGHRS and CDR2 is YFSETQ. This CDR3 region has 15 residues. With 5 bases removed from V and 0 bases from J, the gap between germline ends came to 12 bases.